Listed below are T cell receptor beta chains from one sample, sequenced in a study of metastatic and nonmetastatic thyroid tumors. Using MiXCR, TCRdb reanalyzed the PCR reads. Of about 27,000 clones listed, 25% to 30% are singletons. The source material was blood. The receptors stem from a female donor with papillary thyroid cancer or a benign thyroid nodule (not recorded which). Some clones in this sample may be carry-over from other donors' samples. The CDR3 runs from the conserved cysteine through the conserved F or W. A D gene is named only where the DNA matches it firmly. Size values are once, few and many counts, or a class for expanded clones, and some rows have none.

>TRBV7-9|15|TRBJ2-7|.|once
CASSFYGRDGYEQYF
TGTGCCAGCAGCTTCTATGGACGGGACGGCTACGAGCAGTACTTC
>TRBV5-1|16|TRBJ2-7|TRBD2|.
CASSPRLAGFSYEQYF
TGCGCCAGCAGCCCGCGACTAGCGGGATTCTCCTACGAGCAGTACTTC
>TRBV3-1|13|TRBJ2-1|TRBD2|.
CASSQEGLAGAFF
TGTGCCAGCAGCCAAGAGGGACTAGCGGGGGCGTTCTTC
>TRBV20-1|13|TRBJ2-5|.|.
CSAHGRQQETQYF
TGCAGTGCCCACGGAAGACAGCAAGAGACCCAGTACTTC
>TRBV15|16|TRBJ2-3|.|many
CATSLPRGDKADTQYF
TGTGCCACCAGCCTGCCAAGAGGCGATAAGGCAGATACGCAGTATTTT
>TRBV5-1|17|TRBJ2-5|.|.
CASSFGSGEAIMETQYF
TGCGCCAGCAGCTTTGGCTCCGGGGAGGCCATTATGGAGACCCAGTACTTC
>TRBV6-2/TRBV6-3|18|TRBJ2-5|TRBD2|few
CASSPLTGTSGGTETQYF
TGTGCCAGCAGTCCGCTCACCGGGACTAGCGGGGGTACAGAGACCCAGTACTTC
>TRBV6-5|16|TRBJ1-1|TRBD1|.
CASIYTPGTGGTEAFF
TGTGCCAGCATTTACACACCCGGGACAGGGGGAACTGAAGCTTTCTTT
>TRBV28|16|TRBJ2-6|TRBD1|many
CASTTGALPGANVLTF
TGTGCCAGCACGACAGGGGCCCTCCCTGGGGCCAACGTCCTGACTTTC
>TRBV2|15|TRBJ2-7|TRBD1|medium-sized
CASSGPGQINGEQYF
TGTGCCAGCAGCGGACCGGGACAGATCAATGGCGAGCAGTACTTC
>TRBV5-1|13|TRBJ1-2|TRBD1|.
CASSPGGAAGYTF
TGCGCCAGCAGCCCAGGGGGCGCGGCGGGCTACACCTTC
>TRBV20-1|15|TRBJ2-3|TRBD1|once
CSARVIGGATDTQYF
TGCAGTGCTAGAGTAATAGGGGGCGCGACAGATACGCAGTATTTT
>TRBV20-1|14|TRBJ1-5|TRBD1|many
CSATTTGRNQPQHF
TGCAGTGCTACCACGACAGGGCGCAATCAGCCCCAGCATTTT
>TRBV28|15|TRBJ2-2|TRBD2|.
CASSYGKRDLGELFF
TGTGCCAGCAGTTATGGGAAGCGGGATCTCGGGGAGCTGTTTTTT
>TRBV11-2|16|TRBJ1-1|TRBD1|many
CASSPFQYTGGTEAFF
TGTGCCAGCAGCCCGTTCCAGTATACAGGGGGCACCGAAGCTTTCTTT
>TRBV28|15|TRBJ2-2|TRBD2|few
CASISSGMNTWELFF
TGTGCCAGCATCTCTAGCGGGATGAACACCTGGGAGCTGTTTTTT
>TRBV30|15|TRBJ2-1|TRBD2|many
CAWRRPSGNYNEQFF
TGTGCCTGGAGGCGGCCTAGCGGGAACTACAATGAGCAGTTCTTC
>TRBV6-1|11|TRBJ2-7|.|.
CASSQQVEQYF
TGTGCCAGCAGCCAGCAAGTCGAGCAGTACTTC
>TRBV10-2|14|TRBJ2-5|TRBD2|many
CASRDLAGQETQYF
TGCGCCAGCAGAGACCTAGCGGGTCAAGAGACCCAGTACTTC
>TRBV18|14|TRBJ2-1|.|.
CASSPQASYNEQFF
TGTGCCAGCTCACCGCAGGCCTCCTACAATGAGCAGTTCTTC
>TRBV28|14|TRBJ1-2|.|.
CASTTGNGNYCYTF
TGCGCCAGCACAACCGGGAACGGTAACTATTGCTACACCTTC
>TRBV5-5|15|TRBJ2-2|.|many
CASSLGGIPTGELFF
TGTGCCAGCAGCTTGGGTGGGATACCCACCGGGGAGCTGTTTTTT
>TRBV20-1|11|TRBJ2-1|.|many
CSAIRGSEQFF
TGCAGTGCTATCAGGGGATCAGAGCAGTTCTTC
>TRBV30|11|TRBJ1-1|TRBD1|.
CACTAGGADFF
TGTGCCTGTACGGCAGGGGGCGCAGATTTCTTT
>TRBV7-9|15|TRBJ2-2|.|.
CASILSSRSGGELFF
TGTGCCAGCATCTTATCTTCCAGGTCCGGCGGGGAGCTGTTTTTT
>TRBV3-1|15|TRBJ2-3|TRBD2|.
CASSRLATTRDTQYF
TGTGCCAGCAGCCGACTAGCGACCACCCGAGATACGCAGTATTTT
>TRBV20-1|17|TRBJ2-5|TRBD2|many
CSARGLAGDGLYGAQYF
TGCAGTGCTAGAGGACTAGCGGGAGACGGGCTCTACGGGGCCCAGTACTTC
>TRBV30|11|TRBJ2-2|.|.
CAWTFTGELFF
TGTGCCTGGACTTTTACCGGGGAGCTGTTTTTT
>TRBV24-1|15|TRBJ2-3|TRBD1|few
CATIGRTGVTDTQYF
TGTGCCACCATTGGCCGGACAGGGGTAACAGATACGCAGTATTTT
>TRBV2|13|TRBJ1-4|.|many
CASSESFPSRLFF
TGTGCCAGCAGTGAATCCTTCCCTTCGAGACTGTTTTTT
>TRBV6-1|16|TRBJ1-5|TRBD1|medium-sized
CASRDRAGGAYQPQHF
TGTGCCAGCAGGGATCGGGCAGGGGGCGCCTATCAGCCCCAGCATTTT
>TRBV5-1|15|TRBJ2-2|TRBD1|.
CASRDRVSNTGELFF
TGCGCCAGCAGAGACAGGGTCTCGAACACCGGGGAGCTGTTTTTT
>TRBV6-6|15|TRBJ2-1|TRBD2|.
CASSLASGPYNEQFF
TGTGCCAGCAGTTTAGCTAGCGGGCCCTACAATGAGCAGTTCTTC
>TRBV2|15|TRBJ1-2|.|many
CASRPGGTKNYGYTF
TGTGCCAGCAGACCCGGGGGGACGAAAAACTATGGCTACACCTTC
>TRBV4-3|15|TRBJ2-3|TRBD2|.
CASSQSGILTDTQYF
TGCGCCAGCAGCCAAAGCGGGATCCTCACAGATACGCAGTATTTT
>TRBV20-1|15|TRBJ2-7|.|few
CSASHTLQGTYEQYF
TGCAGTGCTAGTCACACCCTACAGGGAACCTACGAGCAGTACTTC
>TRBV7-2|17|TRBJ1-3|TRBD1|.
CTSSLPGDRNSGNTIYF
TGTACCAGCAGCTTACCGGGGGACAGGAACTCAGGAAACACCATATATTTT
>TRBV5-1|13|TRBJ2-1|TRBD1|.
CATRTGGVLEQFF
TGCGCCACCCGGACAGGGGGGGTACTTGAGCAGTTCTTC
>TRBV9|18|TRBJ2-2|TRBD2|.
CASSATSGGATKTGELFF
TGTGCCAGCAGCGCGACTAGCGGGGGGGCCACGAAAACCGGGGAGCTGTTTTTT
>TRBV4-2|13|TRBJ2-1|.|many
CASSQDQDFEQFF
TGTGCCAGCAGCCAAGATCAGGACTTTGAGCAGTTCTTC
>TRBV20-1|14|TRBJ2-5|TRBD1|once
CSASGAGGGETQYF
TGCAGTGCTAGTGGCGCAGGGGGCGGGGAGACCCAGTACTTC
>TRBV6-1|13|TRBJ2-7|.|few
CASRVAFPYEQYF
TGTGCCAGCAGGGTAGCATTTCCCTACGAGCAGTACTTC
>TRBV12-5|17|TRBJ2-1|TRBD2|few
CASGLERLAGGTNEQFF
TGTGCTAGCGGTTTGGAGAGACTAGCTGGAGGGACCAATGAGCAGTTCTTC
>TRBV12-3/TRBV12-4|14|TRBJ1-5|.|many
CASSLGRAGQPQHF
TGTGCCAGCAGTTTAGGCAGGGCGGGGCAGCCCCAGCATTTT
>TRBV5-4|17|TRBJ2-3|TRBD2|many
CASSFGLATFSTDTQYF
TGTGCCAGCAGCTTCGGACTAGCGACTTTTAGCACAGATACGCAGTATTTT
>TRBV20-1|14|TRBJ2-7|.|.
CSARVPGSLREQYF
TGCAGTGCTAGAGTCCCGGGCAGTCTAAGGGAGCAGTACTTC
>TRBV4-2|15|TRBJ2-7|.|.
CASSQALDSIYEQYF
TGTGCCAGCAGCCAAGCTTTGGACTCTATCTACGAGCAGTACTTC
>TRBV2|13|TRBJ1-1|.|medium-sized
CASSRTSNTEAFF
TGTGCCAGCAGTCGGACATCTAACACTGAAGCTTTCTTT
>TRBV11-2|16|TRBJ2-7|TRBD1|.
CASSSPGTGSLREQYF
TGTGCCAGCAGCTCCCCCGGGACAGGCAGCTTACGTGAGCAGTACTTC
>TRBV10-1|17|TRBJ2-1|TRBD2|few
CASSYRTSGRAGYEQFF
TGCGCCAGCAGCTATCGGACTAGCGGGAGGGCCGGGTATGAGCAGTTCTTC
>TRBV28|16|TRBJ2-3|.|.
CASSSTGERGPDTQYF
TGTGCCAGCAGCTCGACCGGGGAGAGGGGTCCAGATACGCAGTATTTT
>TRBV28|17|TRBJ1-3|.|few
CASSTLTARGSANTIYF
TGTGCCAGCAGCACCCTGACCGCTCGTGGCTCTGCAAACACCATATATTTT